The 32 T cell receptor beta chains below come from one sample, sequenced in a study of blood T cell repertoires in COVID-19. The repertoire was sequenced with immunoSEQ multiplex PCR; TCRdb's copy has only in-frame clones and lacks some. The sample holds 95,000 to 150,000 clones, 84% seen once. Source material: PBMCs or T cells enriched from blood (not recorded which). These receptors were collected from a woman aged 30 to 39 who had recovered from COVID-19.

The chain recombines TRBV10-3 with TRBJ2-5; 9 bases line up with TRBD2. Losses at the gene ends were 4 bases for V and 2 bases for J; bases not matched to a gene: 5. The CDR3 covers 15 residues. CDR1 and CDR2 from the germline V gene are ENHRY and SYGVKD. The CDR3 sequence is CAISAGAGGQETQYF. The DNA of the CDR3 is TGTGCCATCAGTGCAGGAGCGGGGGGACAAGAGACCCAGTACTTC.

This clone was found a few times. V usage is TRBV14 and J usage is TRBJ1-2; TRBD1 aligns across 7 bases. CDR1 and CDR2 (germline): SGHDN, FVKESK. J lost 10 bases, V lost 1 base, and 3 bases had no gene match. The CDR3 is 12 amino acids. The CDR3 coding sequence is TGTGCCAGCAGCCAAGGAAGGGGGCCCTACACCTTC. Its translation is CASSQGRGPYTF.

This clone occurred a few times. The V and J genes are TRBV10-2 and TRBJ2-7; tentatively, D is TRBD2 (6 bases). Germline assignment: CDR1 WSHSY and CDR2 SAAADI. The germline V and J ends were trimmed by 3 bases and 2 bases, with 8 bases remaining between them. CDR3 length: 13 residues. The CDR3: CASSDGGTYEQYF. CDR3 sequence (DNA): TGCGCCAGCAGTGACGGCGGGACCTACGAGCAGTACTTC.

V and J are TRBV27 and TRBJ2-7; 9 bases fit TRBD1. The V segment lost 5 bases and the J segment 6 bases; nucleotides outside the gene matches: 8. The CDR3 contains 14 residues. From germline, CDR1 is MNHEY and CDR2 SMNVEV (reference sequence). The CDR3 is CASSTSLTGGEQYF. The CDR3 DNA reads as TGTGCCAGCAGTACCTCACTGACAGGGGGCGAGCAGTACTTC.

The chain's CDR3 is CASSQVAAGVGEAFF. CDR3 nucleotides: TGCGCCAGCAGCCAAGTGGCCGCCGGGGTGGGTGAAGCTTTCTTT. The V gene is TRBV4-3, the J gene TRBJ1-1; D unresolved. Trimming stripped 1 base from V and 7 bases from J, with 16 bases between. The CDR3 spans 15 residues. Germline V gene data show CDR1 as LGHNA and CDR2 as YSLEER.

V usage is TRBV4-2 and J usage is TRBJ2-1, with 9 positions matching TRBD2. CDR3 length equals 15 residues. Looked up from germline, CDR1 is LGHNA and CDR2 is YNFKEQ. V lost 4 bases, J lost 5 bases, and 6 bases stayed unmatched. CDR3: CASSPLLAGNNEQFF. CDR3 nucleotide sequence: TGTGCCAGCAGCCCTCTCCTAGCGGGGAACAATGAGCAGTTCTTC.

This chain connects TRBV23-1 to TRBJ2-7, with a weak D call TRBD1 (5 bases). TRBV23-1 is given ORF status, its function remaining uncertain. V was shortened by 6 bases and J by 2 bases, with 20 bases between the two germline ends. The CDR3 length is 16 residues. The DNA for the CDR3 is TGCGCCAGCAGGCATTACAAGACAGTCGCAACCTACGAGCAGTACTTC. It codes for CASRHYKTVATYEQYF.

This chain links TRBV6-5 with TRBJ2-7; D call uncertain. Germline V gene data show CDR1 as MNHEY and CDR2 as SVGAGI. This CDR3 region has 13 residues. Trimming removed 5 bases at V and 4 bases at J, with 12 bases between. The CDR3: CASSQPGLYEQYF. In DNA, the CDR3 is TGTGCCAGCAGTCAACCCGGGTTGTACGAGCAGTACTTC.

This rearrangement joins TRBV27 to TRBJ2-4, with 11 bases fitting TRBD2. The CDR3 length is 17 residues. Per germline, CDR1 MNHEY and CDR2 SMNVEV (reference sequence). Unmatched junction bases numbered 8, after V lost 7 bases and J lost 0 bases. CDR3 sequence (DNA): TGTGCCAGCAAGAAACTAGCGGGGGCCCTAGCCAAAAACATTCAGTACTTC. Protein sequence: CASKKLAGALAKNIQYF.

The rearrangement links TRBV5-6 to TRBJ2-7; D is unclear. Looked up from germline, CDR1 is SGHDT and CDR2 is YYEEEE. V was clipped by 0 bases and J by 3 bases, with 7 bases between them. The CDR3 loop spans 13 amino acids. In nucleotides, the CDR3 is TGTGCCAGCAGCTTGGCCCCTCGCTACGAGCAGTACTTC. This translates into CASSLAPRYEQYF.

In its sample, this clone was seen a few times. V is TRBV6-1 and J is TRBJ1-5, with D possibly TRBD1 on 5 matching bases. CDR1 is MNHNS and CDR2 is SASEGT in the germline V gene. The CDR3 totals 15 residues. Trimming stripped 0 bases from V and 5 bases from J, with 11 bases between. In DNA form, the CDR3 reads TGTGCCAGCAGTGAAGCGGTGGACACTTATCAGCCCCAGCATTTT. Translated, it gives CASSEAVDTYQPQHF.

V gene TRBV11-3 combines with J gene TRBJ2-2; a weak D match, TRBD1 (6 bases). Germline V lookup: CDR1 SGHNT, CDR2 YENEEA. Trimming stripped 3 bases from V and 3 bases from J, with 8 bases between. CDR3 size: 14 residues. This chain's CDR3 is CASSLTGDTGELFF. The CDR3 DNA follows: TGTGCCAGCAGCTTGACAGGAGACACCGGGGAGCTGTTTTTT.

The chain recombines TRBV3-1 (or the pseudogene TRBV3-2) with TRBJ2-3, with D tentatively TRBD2 (5 bases). Trimming shortened V by 4 bases and J by 1 base, and 18 bases separated the two germline ends. Germline lookup yields CDR1 LGHDT and CDR2 YNNKEL (reference sequence). The CDR3 has 17 amino acids. As DNA, the CDR3 is TGTGCCAGCAGCCCAGCCTATGGGAGCGGCCGCACAGATACGCAGTATTTT. It codes for CASSPAYGSGRTDTQYF.

This rearrangement joins TRBV11-2 to TRBJ2-3; possibly TRBD2 for D (5 bases). V was trimmed by 0 bases and J by 2 bases, leaving 12 bases between them. The CDR3 is 16 amino acids. Per germline, CDR1 SGHAT and CDR2 FQNNGV. In nucleotides, the CDR3 is TGTGCCAGCAGCTTAGATAGAGGGTCATCCACAGATACGCAGTATTTT. This codes for CASSLDRGSSTDTQYF.

The sample holds one count of this clone. The V call is TRBV12-3 or TRBV12-4, the J call TRBJ1-6, with TRBD1 matching over 9 bases. The CDR3 contains 12 residues. V lost 6 bases and J lost 15; bases outside the gene matches: 6. The CDR3 here is CASSLPGQGLHF. In nucleotides, the CDR3 is TGTGCCAGCAGCCTACCGGGACAGGGCCTCCACTTT.

The chain is built from TRBV19 and TRBJ2-2, with 10 bases identical to TRBD2. The trim removed 6 bases at V and 5 bases at J, leaving 15 bases unmatched. This CDR3 comprises 18 residues. Germline lookup yields CDR1 LNHDA and CDR2 SQIVND (reference sequence). CDR3 bases: TGTGCCAGTAGAACGCCGCGGGCTAGCGGGAGAGGTACCGGGGAGCTGTTTTTT. Protein: CASRTPRASGRGTGELFF.

CDR3 DNA sequence: TGTGCCAGCAGTTTAGAGGGAGCGAACTATGGCTACACCTTC. Translated, it gives CASSLEGANYGYTF. This sequence joins TRBV28 and TRBJ1-2; D gene ambiguous. This CDR3 contains 14 residues. The V gene's germline CDR1 is MDHEN and CDR2 SYDVKM. Trimming pared 2 bases from V and 2 bases from J, leaving 9 bases between.

This clone has a handful of counts. The sample has other DNA sequences that encode this CDR3 too. The chain uses TRBV19 and TRBJ1-1; no clear D gene. V lost 5 bases, J lost 2 bases, and 9 bases lay in between. This CDR3 is built from 13 residues. From germline, CDR1 is LNHDA and CDR2 SQIVND (reference sequence). CDR3 DNA: TGTGCCAGTAGTCTTACAGCAAACACTGAAGCTTTCTTT. This translates into CASSLTANTEAFF.

This chain uses TRBV12-3 or TRBV12-4 with TRBJ1-5; D is unclear. V lost 2 bases to trimming and J lost 4 bases, with 6 bases between them. The CDR3 is 13 amino acids. CDR3 residues: CASSLSSNQPQHF. The CDR3 bases are TGTGCCAGCAGTTTATCCTCTAATCAGCCCCAGCATTTT.

In this sample, this clone turned up once. CDR3 bases: TGTGCCAGCAGTCTGACTCGCTCGGATACGCAGTATTTT. Protein sequence: CASSLTRSDTQYF. This rearrangement joins TRBV25-1 to TRBJ2-3; D unresolved. This CDR3 comprises 13 residues. From germline, CDR1 is MGHDK and CDR2 SYGVNS. Trimming pared 5 bases from V and 6 bases from J, leaving 12 bases between.

The genes are TRBV29-1 and TRBJ2-2; D gene unclear. There are 14 residues in the CDR3. From germline, CDR1 is SQVTM and CDR2 ANQGSEA. Deletions cut 4 bases from V and 0 bases from J, with 9 bases between. The CDR3 DNA reads TGCAGCGTTGCCCAGCGTTCGAACACCGGGGAGCTGTTTTTT. Its protein is CSVAQRSNTGELFF.

The chain has TRBV19 and TRBJ1-4; no clear D. Germline loops: CDR1 LNHDA, CDR2 SQIVND (reference sequence). The V and J ends lost 6 bases and 7 bases respectively, with 9 bases between them. This CDR3 is built from 12 residues. CDR3 sequence: CASREQSEKLFF. CDR3 in DNA: TGTGCCAGTAGGGAACAGTCTGAAAAACTGTTTTTT.

CDR3 sequence: CASSLSHRSDSPLHF. The CDR3, as DNA: TGTGCCAGCAGCTTATCTCACAGATCGGATTCACCCCTCCACTTT. V and J are TRBV7-6 and TRBJ1-6; no firm D call. Germline loops: CDR1 SGHVS, CDR2 FNYEAQ. The V and J ends lost 2 bases and 8 bases respectively, with 13 bases between them. The CDR3 sequence is 15 residues long. The complete variable domain, with remaining parts taken from reference TRBV7-6 and TRBJ1-6, reads GAGVSQSPRYKVTKRGQDVALRCDPISGHVSLYWYRQALGQGPEFLTYFNYEAQQDKSGLPNDRFSAERPEGSISTLTIQRTEQRDSAMYRCASSLSHRSDSPLHFGNGTRLTVT.

V usage is TRBV27 and J usage is TRBJ1-6, with D hard to call. This CDR3 is 15 amino acids long. The V gene's germline CDR1 is MNHEY and CDR2 SMNVEV (reference sequence). The V and J ends lost 0 bases and 9 bases respectively, with 12 bases between them. CDR3 amino acids: CASSLSRGVPSPLHF. DNA for the CDR3: TGTGCCAGCAGTTTATCCCGCGGAGTCCCTTCACCCCTCCACTTT.

The CDR3 spells CASTRTGGAEAFF. The CDR3, as DNA: TGTGCCAGCACCCGGACAGGGGGAGCTGAAGCTTTCTTT. The gene calls are TRBV7-2 and TRBJ1-1, with 10 bases that match TRBD1. Looked up from germline, CDR1 is SGHTA and CDR2 is FQGNSA. V lost 7 bases and J lost 6; bases outside the gene matches: 5. The CDR3 totals 13 residues. Together with reference TRBV7-2 and TRBJ1-1, the CDR3 gives the full variable domain: GAGVSQSPSNKVTEKGKDVELRCDPISGHTALYWYRQSLGQGLEFLIYFQGNSAPDKSGLPSDRFSAERTGGSVSTLTIQRTQQEDSAVYLCASTRTGGAEAFFGQGTRLTVV.

This chain joins TRBV28 and TRBJ1-6, with 8 bases that match TRBD1. V lost 5 bases, J lost 10 bases, and 7 bases stayed unmatched. The germline gives CDR1 MDHEN, CDR2 SYDVKM. The CDR3 extends over 14 amino acids. The CDR3 protein is CASSPGGFRSPLHF. CDR3 bases: TGTGCCAGCAGTCCAGGGGGCTTCAGGTCACCCCTCCACTTT.

The genes are TRBV19 and TRBJ1-4; D remains ambiguous. Per the germline V gene, CDR1 is LNHDA and CDR2 is SQIVND (reference sequence). Trimming cost V 3 bases and J 8 bases, with 16 bases left between them. This CDR3 has 15 amino acids. In DNA, the CDR3 is TGTGCCAGTAGTATCTTTGGTTATCGAGCGGAAAAACTGTTTTTT. This translates into CASSIFGYRAEKLFF.

Turning to this clone: At one end, the junction sequence differs from germline, possibly due to a read error. The chain joins TRBV6-5 to TRBJ2-7; 9 bases map to TRBD2. The last part of the DNA fits TRBJ2-1 better; the J call may be wrong. The CDR3 has 15 residues. Looked up from germline, CDR1 is MNHEY and CDR2 is SVGAGI. CDR3 residues: CASSDSGLAHDWQFF. For the CDR3, the DNA is TGTGCCAGCAGTGACTCCGGACTAGCGCACGATTGGCAGTTCTTC.

The V and J genes are TRBV6-1 and TRBJ1-2, with 7 bases that match TRBD1. From germline, CDR1 is MNHNS and CDR2 SASEGT. V was pared by 1 base and J by 4 bases, with 0 bases of the junction left unmatched. The length of the CDR3 is 13 residues. The CDR3 DNA reads TGTGCCAGCAGTGAAGGACAGGGCTATGGCTACACCTTC. Protein product: CASSEGQGYGYTF.

The genes are TRBV7-2 and TRBJ2-2; 7 bases match TRBD2. The germline gives CDR1 SGHTA, CDR2 FQGNSA. The CDR3 totals 16 residues. The junction had 10 bases not matched to a gene; V was cut back by 5 bases and J by 4 bases. CDR3: CASSPPRAGVTGELFF. CDR3 sequence (DNA): TGTGCCAGCAGCCCCCCAAGGGCGGGGGTCACCGGGGAGCTGTTTTTT.

This chain uses TRBV7-2 with TRBJ2-7, with 14 nucleotides matching TRBD2. V trimming: 4 bases; J trimming: 4 bases; junction bases outside the gene matches: 6. Germline V gives CDR1 SGHTA, CDR2 FQGNSA. This CDR3 spans 16 amino acids. CDR3 in amino acids: CASSSGLAGVGYEQYF. In DNA form, the CDR3 reads TGTGCCAGCAGCTCGGGACTAGCGGGAGTTGGGTACGAGCAGTACTTC.

In nucleotides, the CDR3 is TGTGCCAGCAGTTACTCGAGGGGGGGGTCGACCTACGAGCAGTACTTC. Protein sequence: CASSYSRGGSTYEQYF. The V and J genes are TRBV6-6 and TRBJ2-7; tentative D call: TRBD2 (7 bases). Germline V gives CDR1 MNHNY, CDR2 SVGAGI (reference sequence). The V end lost 0 bases, the J end lost 2 bases, and 14 bases lay between the germline ends. The CDR3 is 16 amino acids.